Below, 22 T cell receptor beta chains from the same sample are listed, as sequenced in a study of blood T cells in healthy people across ages. Sample-barcoded 5' priming and a J-beta primer mix drove a second PCR of roughly 7 to 11 cycles. TCRdb re-called the 5' RACE reads with MiXCR, one entry per CDR3 protein. The repertoire holds approximately 780,000 distinct CDR3 sequences, with roughly 26% as singletons. The sample was also linked to a second study, of T cells of mothers and their children.

The sequenced material came from blood. The receptors derive from a boy between 5 and 17 years old in good health.

The genes are TRBV5-1 and TRBJ2-2, with unresolved D. From germline, CDR1 is SGHRS and CDR2 YFSETQ. The CDR3 has 15 amino acids. With 1 base removed from V and 5 bases from J, the gap between germline ends came to 12 bases. DNA for the CDR3: TGCGCCAGCAGCTTGCTTGGGCGTTTGACCGGGGAGCTGTTTTTT. Translating gives CASSLLGRLTGELFF.

This clonotype was observed a handful of times. The J gene is TRBJ1-2, the V gene TRBV11-2; no clear D gene. The CDR3 extends over 14 amino acids. V shed 4 bases and J shed 4 bases, with 13 bases lying between them. The germline gives CDR1 SGHAT, CDR2 FQNNGV. CDR3 DNA: TGTGCCAGCAGCTCGAATCAGTATATCTATGGCTACACCTTC. This codes for CASSSNQYIYGYTF.

The V and J genes are TRBV6-6 and TRBJ2-3; TRBD2 agrees at 7 bases. V was pared by 3 bases and J by 3 bases, with 3 bases of the junction left unmatched. The CDR3 runs 14 residues. Germline CDR1 MNHNY, CDR2 SVGAGI (reference sequence). The CDR3 is CASSYGSGTDTQYF. CDR3 coding DNA: TGTGCCAGCAGTTATGGTAGCGGGACAGATACGCAGTATTTT.

This clonotype has at least ten counts. The rearrangement joins TRBV20-1 to TRBJ1-2; possibly TRBD1 for D (6 bases). V was clipped by 0 bases and J by 3 bases, with 14 bases between them. The CDR3 has 15 amino acids. CDR1 and CDR2 (germline): DFQATT, SNEGSKA (reference sequence). The CDR3 loop is CSAREGGIGDYGYTF. Written as DNA, the CDR3 is TGCAGTGCTAGAGAAGGGGGGATCGGGGACTATGGCTACACCTTC.

This clonotype has a single count. This sequence joins TRBV20-1 and TRBJ1-1; possible D gene TRBD1, 6 bases. V was clipped by 1 base and J by 0 bases, with 9 bases between them. Germline V gene data show CDR1 as DFQATT and CDR2 as SNEGSKA (reference sequence). The CDR3 has 14 residues. CDR3 sequence (DNA): TGCAGTGCTAGAGGGAGGGACATGAACACTGAAGCTTTCTTT. Amino acid sequence: CSARGRDMNTEAFF.

V and J are TRBV10-2 and TRBJ2-3, with D unresolved. This CDR3 contains 13 residues. The V end was cut by 7 bases, the J end by 4 bases, with 12 bases between. The germline CDR1 and CDR2 sequences are WSHSY and SAAADI. CDR3 sequence reads: CASKLVEADTQYF. CDR3 DNA: TGCGCCAGCAAGCTCGTAGAGGCAGATACGCAGTATTTT.

This clonotype was counted a few times. The chain carries TRBV6-2 or TRBV6-3 and TRBJ2-5; 11 bases line up with TRBD1. The CDR3 runs 22 residues. Germline trimming cut 5 bases from V and 0 bases from J; bases unmatched to any gene: 23. Germline V gives CDR1 MNHEY, CDR2 SVGEGT. DNA of the CDR3: TGTGCCAGCAGTATCCAGTTTCCGGGACAGGGGGGGGCCCATGCTAACCAAGAGACCCAGTACTTC. Residues: CASSIQFPGQGGAHANQETQYF.

The chain joins TRBV4-2 to TRBJ2-1; D gene uncertain. The CDR3 sequence is 12 residues long. Germline V gene sequence: CDR1 LGHNA, CDR2 YNFKEQ. V shed 5 bases and J shed 7 bases, with 9 bases lying between them. The CDR3, as DNA: TGTGCCAGCAGCGAAGCCGAGAATGAGCAGTTCTTC. Translating gives CASSEAENEQFF.

This clonotype was found a few times. The chain recombines TRBV2 with TRBJ2-5; D possibly uses TRBD1 or TRBD2 (7 bases each). This CDR3 has 13 amino acids. Trimming removed 5 bases at V and 5 bases at J, with 12 bases between. The V gene's germline CDR1 is SNHLY and CDR2 FYNNEI. The CDR3 region is CASSTGEGETQYF. As DNA, the CDR3 is TGTGCCAGCAGTACAGGGGAGGGCGAGACCCAGTACTTC.

This clonotype has more than one count but fewer than ten. This rearrangement joins TRBV3-1 to TRBJ2-2; TRBD1 matches at 9 bases. The CDR3 is 14 residues long. CDR1 is LGHDT, CDR2 YNNKEL, per germline (reference sequence). V gave up 5 bases and J gave up 6 bases; unmatched junction bases: 4. CDR3 nucleotide sequence: TGTGCCAGCAGCGTCCGACAGGGGGCCGGGGAGCTGTTTTTT. This codes for CASSVRQGAGELFF.

This clonotype has a handful of counts. The CDR3 reads CASSFHPGEVEAFF. DNA of the CDR3: TGTGCCAGCAGTTTTCACCCGGGGGAAGTTGAAGCTTTCTTT. The chain combines TRBV12-3 or TRBV12-4 with TRBJ1-1; weak D call: TRBD1 (5 bases). V was cut by 3 bases and J by 7 bases, with 15 bases left in between. The CDR3 sequence is 14 residues long.

The chain is built from TRBV28 and TRBJ2-5; TRBD1 agrees at 7 bases. V was clipped by 8 bases and J by 11 bases; unmatched bases: 17. The CDR3 loop spans 14 amino acids. Germline CDR1 is MDHEN and CDR2 is SYDVKM. In DNA, the CDR3 is TGTGCCAGCTCCCTCGACAGGGCTCTAAAGGAGCAGTACTTC. Translation: CASSLDRALKEQYF.

This sequence joins TRBV12-3 or TRBV12-4 and TRBJ2-5; D is ambiguous. Trimming removed 3 bases from V and 9 bases from J, with 14 bases in between. The CDR3 contains 13 residues. The CDR3 DNA sequence: TGTGCCAGCAGTTTTCGACCGCGAGAAGCCCAGTACTTC. This encodes CASSFRPREAQYF.

This clonotype has only a few counts. The chain recombines TRBV6-5 with TRBJ1-1; TRBD1 aligns across 7 bases. The CDR3 loop spans 12 amino acids. The germline gives CDR1 MNHEY, CDR2 SVGAGI. Trimming removed 6 bases from V and 11 bases from J; junction bases left unmatched: 9. The CDR3 DNA is TGTGCCAGCAGCCCCGGGACAGTGGATGCTTTCTTT. As protein: CASSPGTVDAFF.

This clonotype was observed a few times. The CDR3 nucleotides read TGTGCCAGCAGCTCTCCGACGGGTAACACTGAAGCTTTCTTT. This gives the protein CASSSPTGNTEAFF. V usage is TRBV7-6 and J usage is TRBJ1-1; D ambiguous. The CDR3 has 14 residues. V shed 4 bases and J shed 2 bases, with 11 bases lying between them. Germline CDR1 reads SGHVS; CDR2 reads FNYEAQ.

This clonotype appeared a few times. The rearrangement links TRBV29-1 to TRBJ2-3; 7 positions match TRBD2. There are 14 residues in the CDR3. From germline, CDR1 is SQVTM and CDR2 ANQGSEA. V shed 4 bases and J 0 bases; nucleotides not matched to a gene: 4. CDR3 coding DNA: TGCAGCGTTGTGGCGGGGGATAGCACAGATACGCAGTATTTT. Amino acid sequence: CSVVAGDSTDTQYF.

This clonotype has a handful of counts. This chain joins TRBV6-1 and TRBJ2-5; 10 nucleotides line up with TRBD2. Unmatched junction bases numbered 5, after V lost 6 bases and J lost 4 bases. The length of the CDR3 is 14 residues. Germline values: CDR1 MNHNS, CDR2 SASEGT. The CDR3 DNA reads as TGTGCCAGCAGAGCGGGGGGGCCCGCAGAGACCCAGTACTTC. Amino acid sequence: CASRAGGPAETQYF.

V is TRBV10-3 and J is TRBJ1-2, with 8 bases identical to TRBD1. The germline V gene has CDR1 ENHRY and CDR2 SYGVKD. The CDR3 loop spans 14 amino acids. The ends lost 4 bases at V and 8 bases at J; junction bases unmatched: 9. The DNA of the CDR3 is TGTGCCATCAGTGGCTTAGGACAGGGACAAGGCTACACCTTC. Protein sequence: CAISGLGQGQGYTF.

The chain links TRBV2 to TRBJ2-7; D is unresolved. V dropped 7 bases and J dropped 0 bases, with 7 bases sitting between them. The CDR3 extends over 12 amino acids. Per germline, CDR1 SNHLY and CDR2 FYNNEI. CDR3 nucleotide sequence: TGTGCCAGCACGGGTAACTCCTACGAGCAGTACTTC. Its protein is CASTGNSYEQYF.

The V gene is TRBV27, the J gene TRBJ1-2; D unresolved. This CDR3 is built from 15 residues. Germline values: CDR1 MNHEY, CDR2 SMNVEV (reference sequence). V was shortened by 5 bases and J by 1 base, with 14 bases between the two germline ends. Here the CDR3 reads CASSPSGGLNYGYTF. The CDR3 DNA reads as TGTGCCAGCAGTCCGAGTGGTGGACTTAACTATGGCTACACCTTC.

The chain is built from TRBV7-9 and TRBJ1-2, with 9 nucleotides matching TRBD1. Germline loops: CDR1 SEHNR, CDR2 FQNEAQ (reference sequence). This CDR3 is 15 amino acids long. J lost 4 bases, V lost 0 bases, and 3 bases had no gene match. CDR3 DNA: TGTGCCAGCAGCTTAGCAGCGGACAGGGGCTATGGCTACACCTTC. It is translated as CASSLAADRGYGYTF.

V gene TRBV25-1 combines with J gene TRBJ2-5, with TRBD1 identical over 9 bases. The last part of the DNA fits TRBJ2-7 better; the J call may be wrong. Germline lookup yields CDR1 MGHDK and CDR2 SYGVNS. This CDR3 has 16 residues. CDR3 sequence: CASSAPGQGPTYEQYF. The CDR3 DNA sequence: TGTGCCAGCAGTGCTCCGGGACAGGGACCTACCTACGAGCAGTACTTC.